This passage covers 3 T cell receptor beta chains from one sample sequenced in a study of circulating and synovial CD4+ cells in juvenile arthritis. Only in-frame clones appear in the TCRdb table, and some are missing; sequencing was by immunoSEQ multiplex PCR. The sample shows just over 35,000 clones, around 95% of them seen only once. Specimen: CD4+ T cells from blood. The receptors were gathered from a human donor with juvenile idiopathic arthritis.

This clone was detected only a few times. The chain links TRBV18 to TRBJ1-3; the match to TRBD1 covers 7 bases. Germline V lookup: CDR1 KGHSH, CDR2 LQKENI. This CDR3 has 15 residues. J gave up 5 bases and V 2 bases, and 6 bases lay outside the gene matches. The CDR3 loop reads CASSPKTGLRNTIYF. CDR3 coding DNA: TGTGCCAGCTCACCAAAGACAGGGCTAAGAAACACCATATATTTT.

This clone is a singleton in its sample. The V gene is TRBV4-2, the J gene TRBJ2-2; 10 bases match TRBD1. Germline V lookup: CDR1 LGHNA, CDR2 YNFKEQ. This CDR3 comprises 15 residues. J lost 6 bases, V lost 4 bases, and 5 bases had no gene match. In nucleotides, the CDR3 is TGTGCCAGCAGCCTCCGGGACAGGGGACCCGGGGAGCTGTTTTTT. Its translation is CASSLRDRGPGELFF.

DNA for the CDR3: TGTGCCAGCAGCTTGGCAGGGGGGTCCTACGAGCAGTACTTC. Translating it yields CASSLAGGSYEQYF. The V call is TRBV5-4, the J call TRBJ2-7, with a tentative D call TRBD1 (7 bases). The ends were cut back, 0 bases at V and 1 base at J, with 8 bases in the middle. The germline V gene has CDR1 SGHNT and CDR2 YYREEE (reference sequence). The CDR3 runs 14 residues.